Listed here are 8 T cell receptor beta chains from one sample, sequenced in a study of tumor and adjacent non-tumor tissue in lung cancer. A modified ARM-PCR protocol with three rounds of nested PCR amplified TCRbeta. MiXCR, run by TCRdb on the multiplex PCR reads, gives a single entry per CDR3 protein. Here the sample spans around 75,000 distinct CDR3 sequences, around two thirds being singletons. The template was RNA from unsorted bulk tissue. This non-tumor lung sample came from over 3 cm beyond the tumor edge. Source material: distant non-tumor lung tissue. The receptors here all came from a woman in her 50s with non-small cell lung cancer.

This clonotype was counted at least ten times. The junction shows a germline mismatch at one end, possibly a read error. This chain connects TRBV5-4 to TRBJ2-4; D is unresolved. CDR1 and CDR2 (germline): SGHNT, YYREEE (reference sequence). The CDR3 covers 14 residues. The CDR3 nucleotides read TGTGCCAGCAGCCCGGACCCCTCCAAAGACATTCAGTACTTC. It translates to CASSPDPSKDIQYF.

Remarks on this clonotype: The conserved final phenylalanine or tryptophan is absent from the CDR3, which likely points to a read error. The V gene is TRBV29-1, the J gene TRBJ2-1; 7 bases align to TRBD2. J was trimmed by 4 bases and V by 1 base; bases with no gene match: 1. The CDR3 spans 13 residues. CDR1 and CDR2 from the germline V gene are SQVTM and ANQGSEA. The CDR3 spells CSVEGTSYNEQFL. CDR3 DNA: TGCAGCGTTGAAGGGACTAGTTACAATGAGCAGTTCCTC.

The DNA for the CDR3 is TGCAGTGCTGGGTGGGATTTCCTTAGCTCCTACGAGCAGTACTTC. Translated: CSAGWDFLSSYEQYF. This chain links TRBV20-1 with TRBJ2-7; D gene unclear. The germline V and J ends were trimmed by 5 bases and 0 bases, with 17 bases remaining between them. This CDR3 spans 15 amino acids. CDR1 and CDR2 from the germline V gene are DFQATT and SNEGSKA (reference sequence).

The rearrangement joins TRBV11-2 to TRBJ2-1; TRBD1 might be the D (5 bases). The CDR3 consists of 16 residues. The V end lost 10 bases, the J end lost 5 bases, and 24 bases lay between the germline ends. The germline gives CDR1 SGHAT, CDR2 FQNNGV. CDR3 amino acids: CAMSLDEDKTDNEQFF. The DNA of the CDR3 is TGTGCCATGAGCTTAGATGAAGACAAGACAGACAATGAGCAGTTCTTC.

The table lists this clonotype with many counts. The chain recombines TRBV24-1 with TRBJ2-3, with unresolved D. Germline V gene lookup returns CDR1 KGHDR and CDR2 SFDVKD. The CDR3 runs to 13 residues. Trimming pared 5 bases from V and 2 bases from J, leaving 7 bases between. The CDR3 loop is CATSGPHTDTQYF. As DNA, the CDR3 is TGTGCCACCAGTGGACCCCACACAGATACGCAGTATTTT.

The chain employs TRBV13 and TRBJ2-3; 11 bases map to TRBD1. V was pared by 4 bases and J by 6 bases, with 3 bases of the junction left unmatched. Germline V gene data show CDR1 as PRHDT and CDR2 as FYEKMQ (reference sequence). The CDR3 consists of 14 residues. The CDR3, as DNA: TGTGCCAGCAGCTCGGGACAGGGGGACGATACGCAGTATTTT. Translating it yields CASSSGQGDDTQYF.

This clonotype has at least ten counts. The chain recombines TRBV24-1 with TRBJ2-2, with D hard to call. CDR3 length: 13 amino acids. Trimming stripped 7 bases from V and 5 bases from J, with 10 bases between. The germline V gene has CDR1 KGHDR and CDR2 SFDVKD. The CDR3 region is CATRSSITGELFF. DNA of the CDR3: TGTGCCACCAGGTCTTCGATTACCGGGGAGCTGTTTTTT.

In regard to this clonotype: The CDR3 carries no conserved terminal phenylalanine or tryptophan, so it likely arises from a read error. The chain couples TRBV6-5 to TRBJ1-5; the D gene is possibly TRBD1 (5 bases). The end of the DNA fits TRBJ2-3 better, so the J call may be wrong. The CDR3 consists of 18 residues. Germline V CDR1 and CDR2: MNHEY, SVGAGI. The DNA of the CDR3 is TGTGCCAGCAGCTCGAGGACGGCAGGACAAAATAGCAATCAGCCCCAGTATCTT. Amino acid sequence: CASSSRTAGQNSNQPQYL.